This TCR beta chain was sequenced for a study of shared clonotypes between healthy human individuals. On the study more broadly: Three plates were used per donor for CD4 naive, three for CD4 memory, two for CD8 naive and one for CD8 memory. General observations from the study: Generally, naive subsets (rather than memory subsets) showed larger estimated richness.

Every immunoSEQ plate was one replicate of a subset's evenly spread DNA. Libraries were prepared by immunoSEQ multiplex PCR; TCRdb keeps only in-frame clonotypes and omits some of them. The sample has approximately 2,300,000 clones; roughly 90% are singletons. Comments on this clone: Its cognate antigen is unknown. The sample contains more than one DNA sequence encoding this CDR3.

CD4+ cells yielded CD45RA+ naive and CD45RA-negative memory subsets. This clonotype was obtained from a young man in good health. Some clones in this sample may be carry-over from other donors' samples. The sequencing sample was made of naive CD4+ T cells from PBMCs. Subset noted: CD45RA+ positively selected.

CDR3: CASSVDLNTEAFF. CDR3 bases: TGTGCCAGCAGCGTAGACCTCAACACTGAAGCTTTCTTT. The rearrangement joins TRBV9 to TRBJ1-1; unclear D gene. This CDR3 spans 13 amino acids. V was clipped by 0 bases and J by 2 bases, with 5 bases between them. In germline, CDR1 is SGDLS, CDR2 YYNGEE.